These 10 T cell receptor beta chains were all obtained from the same sample, sequenced in a study of T cell responses to AZD1222 COVID-19 vaccine. The assay was immunoSEQ multiplex PCR, and TCRdb's table has in-frame clones only and misses some. This sample carries 150,000 to 180,000 clones, over 80% of them seen once, and the ten largest clones take 8% to 10%. The sequences come from peripheral blood, collected 28 days after the second AZD1222 dose. Source of these receptors: an adult who received the AZD1222 COVID-19 vaccine.

The rearrangement links TRBV7-9 to TRBJ1-4; D unclear. V dropped 1 base and J dropped 5 bases, with 14 bases sitting between them. CDR1 and CDR2 from the germline V gene are SEHNR and FQNEAQ (reference sequence). This CDR3 is 16 amino acids long. The CDR3 region is CASSLESPNRNEKLFF. The CDR3 DNA reads as TGTGCCAGCAGCTTAGAATCCCCGAATAGGAATGAAAAACTGTTTTTT.

The chain uses TRBV6-1 and TRBJ2-7; D is possibly TRBD2 (5 bases). Germline V gene sequence: CDR1 MNHNS, CDR2 SASEGT. V was pared by 3 bases and J by 4 bases, with 10 bases between. The CDR3 spans 13 residues. CDR3 amino acids: CASSDEGGYEQYF. Written as DNA, the CDR3 is TGTGCCAGCAGTGACGAGGGTGGATACGAGCAGTACTTC.

The chain recombines TRBV18 with TRBJ2-6; D possibly corresponds to TRBD1 (6 bases). CDR3 length: 19 residues. Trimming cost V 2 bases and J 2 bases, with 19 bases left between them. The germline CDR1 and CDR2 sequences are KGHSH and LQKENI. The CDR3 bases are TGTGCCAGCTCACCAAGTGCCAGGGGTACCCTCACTGGGGCCAACGTCCTGACTTTC. It yields the protein CASSPSARGTLTGANVLTF. The variable domain in full, with the rest retrieved from reference TRBV18 and TRBJ2-6, is NAGVMQNPRHLVRRRGQEARLRCSPMKGHSHVYWYRQLPEEGLKFMVYLQKENIIDESGMPKERFSAEFPKEGPSILRIQQVVRGDSAAYFCASSPSARGTLTGANVLTFGAGSRLTVL.

V is TRBV11-2 and J is TRBJ2-7; 8 nucleotides align to TRBD2. From germline, CDR1 is SGHAT and CDR2 FQNNGV. The CDR3 loop spans 14 amino acids. The ends lost 5 bases at V and 3 bases at J; junction bases unmatched: 6. The CDR3 loop is CASSRGGTSYEQYF. The DNA for the CDR3 is TGTGCCAGCAGCCGGGGTGGGACTAGCTACGAGCAGTACTTC.

This clone was counted between two and nine times. The rearrangement links TRBV5-4 to TRBJ2-7, with D perhaps TRBD1 (6 bases). V was cut by 6 bases and J by 6 bases, with 22 bases left in between. This CDR3 contains 15 residues. Germline CDR1 is SGHNT and CDR2 is YYREEE (reference sequence). CDR3 coding DNA: TGTGCCAGCACCCGTGAGGACAGCGTGCTATCCGAGCAGTACTTC. Its translation is CASTREDSVLSEQYF.

V usage is TRBV24-1 and J usage is TRBJ2-7; possibly TRBD2 for D (5 bases). V was trimmed by 3 bases and J by 1 base, leaving 9 bases between them. This CDR3 has 14 residues. CDR1 and CDR2 (germline): KGHDR, SFDVKD. This chain's CDR3 is CATSDRTGSYEQYF. The CDR3 DNA reads as TGTGCCACCAGTGATCGGACGGGGTCCTACGAGCAGTACTTC.

This rearrangement joins TRBV28 to TRBJ1-1; tentatively, D is TRBD1 (5 bases). The ends were cut back, 7 bases at V and 3 bases at J, with 12 bases in the middle. The CDR3 extends over 13 amino acids. Germline CDR1 reads MDHEN; CDR2 reads SYDVKM. CDR3 protein: CASNLQVYTEAFF. The CDR3 DNA follows: TGTGCCAGCAATCTACAGGTGTACACTGAAGCTTTCTTT.

The V gene is TRBV19, the J gene TRBJ1-1; D call uncertain. Trimming shortened V by 3 bases and J by 11 bases, and 16 bases separated the two germline ends. Germline-derived CDR1 and CDR2 are LNHDA and SQIVND (reference sequence). The CDR3 runs to 13 residues. CDR3 loop: CASSMYLGRRAFF. Written as DNA, the CDR3 is TGTGCCAGTAGTATGTATTTGGGTCGGAGGGCTTTCTTT.

This clone has a single count. The chain carries TRBV3-1 (or the pseudogene TRBV3-2) and TRBJ2-1, with 8 bases matching TRBD2. Per germline, CDR1 LGHDT and CDR2 YNNKEL (reference sequence). The ends lost 1 base at V and 6 bases at J; junction bases unmatched: 5. The CDR3 consists of 15 residues. The DNA for the CDR3 is TGTGCCAGCAGCCAAGCTTTCCTAGCGGGCAATGAGCAGTTCTTC. Translation: CASSQAFLAGNEQFF.

The chain is built from TRBV7-2 and TRBJ2-3; D unclear. The germline V and J ends were trimmed by 4 bases and 0 bases, with 14 bases remaining between them. Germline V gene sequence: CDR1 SGHTA, CDR2 FQGNSA. This CDR3 is 16 amino acids long. CDR3: CASSWLGISSTDTQYF. The CDR3 coding sequence is TGTGCCAGCAGCTGGTTGGGAATTTCTAGCACAGATACGCAGTATTTT.